The subject of this entry is one T cell receptor (beta chain). This sample stems from a study of blood T cell repertoires in COVID-19. The wider study: From the United States, Italy and Spain came samples of acute and convalescent COVID-19. The analysed material was cDNA or gDNA that came from T cells, B-cell-depleted T cells, or PBMCs.

In the authors' workflow: Cell counts per sample came from amplifying reference gene primers. Method: immunoSEQ multiplex PCR; TCRdb's copy keeps in-frame clones and lacks some. The DNA was the basis for D and trimming; V, J and clone size are from that table. The sample holds roughly 91,000 clones; roughly 84% are singletons and the top ten take less than 2%. This clonotype was obtained from a man aged 70-80 years with active or convalescent COVID-19. The sample taken for sequencing was peripheral blood.

The CDR3 DNA is TGTGCCAGCAGCCAAGCGGGAGGGGGGTACACAGATACGCAGTATTTT. Amino acids: CASSQAGGGYTDTQYF. The J gene is TRBJ2-3, the V gene TRBV3-1 (or the pseudogene TRBV3-2); 8 bases map to TRBD2. The junction had 5 bases not matched to a gene; V was cut back by 1 base and J by 2 bases. This CDR3 spans 16 amino acids. Per the germline V gene, CDR1 is LGHDT and CDR2 is YNNKEL (reference sequence).